The 19 T cell receptor beta chains reported below all come from one sample, sequenced in a study of technical replicates of blood from a handful of donors. TCRdb keeps only in-frame clones here, not all; method: immunoSEQ multiplex PCR. Here the sample spans 100,000 or so clones, 94% being singletons. Sequencing was carried out using T cells isolated from PBMCs. These receptors were obtained from a human donor in good health.

The V gene is TRBV11-2, the J gene TRBJ1-1; TRBD1 matches 11 bases. V trimming: 8 bases; J trimming: 5 bases; junction bases outside the gene matches: 16. The germline CDR1 and CDR2 sequences are SGHAT and FQNNGV. The CDR3 contains 17 residues. The CDR3 coding sequence is TGTGCCAGCCGAACTAGAGGACAGGGGGCTGTAGGAACTGAAGCTTTCTTT. Translation gives CASRTRGQGAVGTEAFF.

This chain joins TRBV27 and TRBJ1-6, with D uncertain. Germline V lookup: CDR1 MNHEY, CDR2 SMNVEV (reference sequence). There are 15 residues in the CDR3. With 0 bases removed from V and 6 bases from J, the gap between germline ends came to 9 bases. CDR3 sequence: CASSLSGIGNSPLHF. CDR3 DNA: TGTGCCAGCAGTTTATCCGGGATTGGTAATTCACCCCTCCACTTT.

The chain joins TRBV6-1 to TRBJ1-5, with 7 positions matching TRBD1. Germline V gene data show CDR1 as MNHNS and CDR2 as SASEGT. After removal of 4 bases from V and 2 bases from J, the junction contained 5 bases not matched to a gene. This CDR3 region has 15 residues. The CDR3 region is CASSGQGGGNQPQHF. The DNA for the CDR3 is TGTGCCAGCAGTGGACAGGGCGGTGGCAATCAGCCCCAGCATTTT.

The chain carries TRBV11-3 and TRBJ1-1; 9 positions agree with TRBD1. The germline CDR1 and CDR2 sequences are SGHNT and YENEEA. V dropped 5 bases and J dropped 4; count of bases not matched to a gene: 8. The CDR3 length is 15 residues. CDR3 amino acids: CASSGRTGERTEAFF. In DNA, the CDR3 is TGTGCCAGCAGCGGAAGGACAGGGGAACGCACTGAAGCTTTCTTT.

This clone has a single count. The chain couples TRBV6-5 to TRBJ2-7; D gene ambiguous. This CDR3 has 15 residues. Germline-derived CDR1 and CDR2 are MNHEY and SVGAGI. Trimming shortened V by 2 bases and J by 2 bases, and 13 bases separated the two germline ends. Here the CDR3 DNA reads TGTGCCAGCAGTTACGGCTGGAGCCCAACCTACGAGCAGTACTTC. The encoded protein is CASSYGWSPTYEQYF.

The V call is TRBV6-1, the J call TRBJ1-1, with D possibly TRBD1 on 5 matching bases. The germline V and J ends were trimmed by 5 bases and 4 bases, with 14 bases remaining between them. In germline, CDR1 is MNHNS, CDR2 SASEGT. The CDR3 extends over 14 amino acids. The CDR3 DNA reads as TGTGCCAGCAGTACAGGTGAATCTAGCACTGAAGCTTTCTTT. Protein sequence: CASSTGESSTEAFF.

This chain uses TRBV28 with TRBJ1-4, with 8 bases matching TRBD1. The CDR3 sequence is 15 residues long. CDR1 is MDHEN, CDR2 SYDVKM, per germline. Trimming removed 2 bases from V and 6 bases from J; junction bases left unmatched: 5. CDR3 DNA sequence: TGTGCCAGCAGTTTAAATACAGGGGGATATGAAAAACTGTTTTTT. Residues: CASSLNTGGYEKLFF.

The CDR3 protein is CASSLYFDGTGGLLSSYEQYF. In nucleotides, the CDR3 is TGTGCCAGCAGTTTATATTTCGACGGGACAGGAGGGCTCCTTAGCTCCTACGAGCAGTACTTC. This rearrangement joins TRBV28 to TRBJ2-7, with TRBD1 matching over 8 bases. The CDR3 is 21 amino acids. Per germline, CDR1 MDHEN and CDR2 SYDVKM. J was trimmed by 0 bases and V by 1 base; bases with no gene match: 20.

This clone occurred once. The chain couples TRBV6-1 to TRBJ2-1; possibly TRBD2 for D (6 bases). CDR3 length: 15 amino acids. CDR1 and CDR2 from the germline V gene are MNHNS and SASEGT. The ends were cut back, 4 bases at V and 3 bases at J, with 13 bases in the middle. The CDR3: CASSAGTPYYNEQFF. CDR3 in DNA: TGTGCCAGCAGTGCAGGGACTCCATACTACAATGAGCAGTTCTTC.

This chain connects TRBV5-4 to TRBJ2-1; 11 nucleotides agree with TRBD2. J gave up 4 bases and V 1 base, and 7 bases lay outside the gene matches. The germline gives CDR1 SGHNT, CDR2 YYREEE (reference sequence). This CDR3 contains 17 residues. As DNA, the CDR3 is TGTGCCAGCAGCTTGATAGCGGGAGGGACCAGATACAATGAGCAGTTCTTC. It encodes CASSLIAGGTRYNEQFF. The variable domain in full, with the rest retrieved from reference TRBV5-4 and TRBJ2-1, is ETGVTQSPTHLIKTRGQQVTLRCSSQSGHNTVSWYQQALGQGPQFIFQYYREEENGRGNFPPRFSGLQFPNYSSELNVNALELDDSALYLCASSLIAGGTRYNEQFFGPGTRLTVL.

This rearrangement joins TRBV9 to TRBJ2-7; TRBD2 matches at 11 bases. The length of the CDR3 is 15 residues. Losses at the gene ends were 0 bases for V and 6 bases for J; bases not matched to a gene: 5. CDR1 and CDR2 from the germline V gene are SGDLS and YYNGEE. This chain's CDR3 is CASSVGGLADFEQYF. CDR3 bases: TGTGCCAGCAGCGTAGGGGGACTAGCGGATTTCGAGCAGTACTTC.

The chain combines TRBV12-5 with TRBJ2-7; TRBD1 matches at 8 bases. CDR3 length: 15 amino acids. CDR1 LGHNT and CDR2 FRNRAP come from the germline V gene. V was pared by 2 bases and J by 3 bases, with 6 bases of the junction left unmatched. CDR3 bases: TGTGCTAGTGGTTTGCCACACAGGGGGAGCTACGAGCAGTACTTC. Translating it yields CASGLPHRGSYEQYF.

The chain employs TRBV7-6 and TRBJ1-5; TRBD1 aligns across 11 bases. V trimming: 3 bases; J trimming: 7 bases; junction bases outside the gene matches: 8. CDR3 length: 16 residues. Germline assignment: CDR1 SGHVS and CDR2 FNYEAQ. The CDR3 coding sequence is TGTGCCAGCAGCTTGGGGACAGGGGGTGTAGGCCAGCCCCAGCATTTT. This encodes CASSLGTGGVGQPQHF.

The chain carries TRBV6-1 and TRBJ1-1, with no clear D. The CDR3 has 14 amino acids. V lost 2 bases, J lost 4 bases, and 11 bases lay in between. Germline V gives CDR1 MNHNS, CDR2 SASEGT. CDR3 sequence: CASSETWGGTEAFF. The CDR3 nucleotides read TGTGCCAGCAGTGAAACATGGGGAGGCACTGAAGCTTTCTTT.

The chain joins TRBV10-1 to TRBJ2-3; 8 bases agree with TRBD1. V was pared by 0 bases and J by 6 bases, with 11 bases of the junction left unmatched. This CDR3 contains 17 residues. Germline CDR1 reads WNHNN; CDR2 reads SYGVQD (reference sequence). CDR3 region: CASSESGSTGGSDTQYF. The CDR3 DNA reads TGCGCCAGCAGTGAGTCGGGGTCTACAGGGGGATCGGATACGCAGTATTTT.

J is TRBJ1-6 and V is TRBV7-9; 7 bases agree with TRBD1. Per germline, CDR1 SEHNR and CDR2 FQNEAQ (reference sequence). This CDR3 spans 15 amino acids. Germline trimming cut 5 bases from V and 9 bases from J; bases unmatched to any gene: 10. The CDR3 is CASSPGAPGGSPLHF. In DNA, the CDR3 is TGTGCCAGCAGCCCAGGGGCCCCAGGGGGTTCACCCCTCCACTTT.

Regarding this clone: Relative to the germline gene, one junction end is altered; a read error may explain this. The chain couples TRBV5-1 to TRBJ2-7, with D possibly being TRBD2 (6 bases). The CDR3 is 14 residues long. The germline V gene encodes CDR1 SGHRS and CDR2 YFSETQ. CDR3 loop: CASSLGTISHEQYF. In DNA, the CDR3 is TGCGCCAGCAGCTTGGGGACTATCTCCCACGAGCAGTACTTC.

CDR3 protein: CASRGIQAGELFF. For the CDR3, the DNA is TGTGCCAGCAGAGGTATTCAGGCCGGGGAGCTGTTTTTT. The V gene is TRBV11-2, the J gene TRBJ2-2, with D hard to call. V was trimmed by 6 bases and J by 6 bases, leaving 11 bases between them. Germline V gene lookup returns CDR1 SGHAT and CDR2 FQNNGV. This CDR3 has 13 residues. Full variable domain (rest looked up from reference TRBV11-2 and TRBJ2-2): EAGVAQSPRYKIIEKRQSVAFWCNPISGHATLYWYQQILGQGPKLLIQFQNNGVVDDSQLPKDRFSAERLKGVDSTLKIQPAKLEDSAVYLCASRGIQAGELFFGEGSRLTVL.

V gene TRBV4-1 combines with J gene TRBJ2-2; D unclear. Germline assignment: CDR1 MGHRA and CDR2 YSYEKL. Trimming pared 3 bases from V and 7 bases from J, leaving 6 bases between. This CDR3 is 12 amino acids long. DNA of the CDR3: TGCGCCAGCAGCCAGTTACACGGGGAGCTGTTTTTT. Its translation is CASSQLHGELFF.